This entry features one TCR beta chain sequence. Germline loops: CDR1 MNHNY, CDR2 SVGAGI (reference sequence). The CDR3 covers 16 residues. Unmatched junction bases numbered 12, after V lost 6 bases and J lost 5 bases. This specimen comes from a study of blood T cell repertoires in COVID-19. Study summary: Sites in the United States, Italy and Spain provided acute and convalescent COVID-19 samples. T cells, B-cell-depleted T cells, or PBMCs supplied cDNA or gDNA.

Per the authors' pipeline: Amplifying reference gene primers gave estimates of nucleated cell counts. The method was immunoSEQ multiplex PCR; TCRdb's version includes in-frame clones alone and lacks a portion of them. V, J and clone size derive from that table, while D and trimming were established from the DNA sequence. The sample carries some 58,000 clones, about 75% recorded once. The sample taken for sequencing was peripheral blood. The rearrangement uses TRBV6-6 and TRBJ2-2; 7 nucleotides align to TRBD1. The source of this sequence is a human donor in a cohort sampled during active COVID-19. The DNA for the CDR3 is TGTGCCAGCAGGGCAGGGACAGCGAAAAGGACCGGGGAGCTGTTTTTT. It translates to CASRAGTAKRTGELFF.